The 8 T cell receptor beta chains listed next were all sequenced from one sample in a study of blood T cell repertoires in COVID-19. Here immunoSEQ multiplex PCR was the method, and the copy in TCRdb shows in-frame clones only, minus some. The sample has fewer than 90,000 clones, about 85% seen once. Sequencing used peripheral blood. The receptor set was obtained from a male donor with acute or convalescent COVID-19.

V is TRBV28 and J is TRBJ1-2; 10 bases map to TRBD1. With 6 bases clipped from V and 5 bases from J, the junction kept 12 bases outside the gene matches. The CDR3 consists of 16 residues. Germline CDR1 reads MDHEN; CDR2 reads SYDVKM. The CDR3 protein is CASRGEPGQGPYGYTF. The CDR3 DNA is TGTGCCAGCAGGGGGGAACCGGGACAGGGGCCTTATGGCTACACCTTC.

The rearrangement links TRBV3-1 (or the pseudogene TRBV3-2) to TRBJ1-2; tentative D call: TRBD1 (6 bases). Looked up from germline, CDR1 is LGHDT and CDR2 is YNNKEL (reference sequence). V was clipped by 2 bases and J by 6 bases, with 13 bases between them. CDR3 length: 14 residues. The CDR3, as DNA: TGTGCCAGCAGCCAATTGGGGGGGGCGGATGGCTACACCTTC. Its protein is CASSQLGGADGYTF.

This chain joins TRBV2 and TRBJ2-7; possibly TRBD2 for D (7 bases). This CDR3 has 13 amino acids. The germline V gene has CDR1 SNHLY and CDR2 FYNNEI. V was trimmed by 5 bases and J by 4 bases, leaving 12 bases between them. The CDR3: CASSRGARYEQYF. The CDR3 nucleotides read TGTGCCAGCAGTCGGGGGGCTCGATACGAGCAGTACTTC.

The J gene is TRBJ2-3, the V gene TRBV19; TRBD1 aligns across 8 bases. Trimming took 5 bases from V and 9 from J; bases not matched to a gene: 10. From germline, CDR1 is LNHDA and CDR2 SQIVND (reference sequence). The CDR3 is 14 residues long. CDR3 bases: TGTGCCAGTAGTCCCCCCGAAAGGACAGGGACGCAGTATTTT. Translation gives CASSPPERTGTQYF.

The chain is built from TRBV19 and TRBJ2-7, with D perhaps matching TRBD1 (6 bases). Trimming took off 6 bases at V and 7 bases at J, with 10 bases between the two ends. Germline V lookup: CDR1 LNHDA, CDR2 SQIVND (reference sequence). The CDR3 contains 11 residues. CDR3 sequence reads: CASREGQEQYF. CDR3 bases: TGTGCCAGTAGGGAAGGACAGGAGCAGTACTTC. The complete variable domain, with remaining parts taken from reference TRBV19 and TRBJ2-7, reads DGGITQSPKYLFRKEGQNVTLSCEQNLNHDAMYWYRQDPGQGLRLIYYSQIVNDFQKGDIAEGYSVSREKKESFPLTVTSAQKNPTAFYLCASREGQEQYFGPGTRLTVT.

The genes are TRBV18 and TRBJ2-1; TRBD2 might be the D (6 bases). The CDR3 is made up of 15 amino acids. Per the germline V gene, CDR1 is KGHSH and CDR2 is LQKENI. The V end lost 4 bases, the J end lost 0 bases, and 10 bases lay between the germline ends. The CDR3 here is CASSLREYSYNEQFF. In DNA, the CDR3 is TGTGCCAGCTCACTACGGGAGTACTCCTACAATGAGCAGTTCTTC.

This clone was detected once. In DNA, the CDR3 is TGTGCCAGCGGGAGCCGACAGGGTAACTATGGCTACACCTTC. It is translated as CASGSRQGNYGYTF. This chain uses TRBV6-6 with TRBJ1-2; TRBD1 aligns across 7 bases. V trimming: 8 bases; J trimming: 1 base; junction bases outside the gene matches: 7. Germline values: CDR1 MNHNY, CDR2 SVGAGI (reference sequence). This CDR3 is 14 amino acids long.

The rearrangement uses TRBV10-3 and TRBJ2-2; TRBD1 agrees at 7 bases. The CDR3 is made up of 18 amino acids. Trimming cost V 3 bases and J 0 bases; bases outside gene matches: 10. Germline assignment: CDR1 ENHRY and CDR2 SYGVKD. CDR3 sequence reads: CAISETPGQFANTGELFF. The CDR3 bases are TGTGCCATCAGTGAAACACCGGGACAGTTCGCGAACACCGGGGAGCTGTTTTTT.